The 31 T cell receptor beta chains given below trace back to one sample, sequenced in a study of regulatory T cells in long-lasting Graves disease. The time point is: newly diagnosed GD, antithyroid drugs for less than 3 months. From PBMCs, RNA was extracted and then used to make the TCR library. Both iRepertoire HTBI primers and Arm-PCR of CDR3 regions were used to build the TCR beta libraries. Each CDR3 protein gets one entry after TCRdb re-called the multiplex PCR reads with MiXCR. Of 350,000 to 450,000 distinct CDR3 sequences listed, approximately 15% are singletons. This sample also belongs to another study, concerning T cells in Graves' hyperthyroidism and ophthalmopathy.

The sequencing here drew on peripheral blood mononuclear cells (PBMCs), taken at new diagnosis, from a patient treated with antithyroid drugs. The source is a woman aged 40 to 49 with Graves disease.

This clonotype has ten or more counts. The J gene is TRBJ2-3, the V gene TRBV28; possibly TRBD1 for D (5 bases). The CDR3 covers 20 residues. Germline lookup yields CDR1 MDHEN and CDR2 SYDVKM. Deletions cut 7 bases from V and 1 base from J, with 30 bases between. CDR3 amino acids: CASTIPPTTVGSGGTDTQYF. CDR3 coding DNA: TGTGCCAGCACCATCCCGCCCACGACAGTAGGGTCGGGTGGCACAGATACGCAGTATTTT.

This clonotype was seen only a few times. DNA of the CDR3: TGTGCCAGCATGGTTCTAGCGGGAGGCCCGTGCTACAATGAGCAGTTCTTC. Its translation is CASMVLAGGPCYNEQFF. The J gene is TRBJ2-1, the V gene TRBV6-2 or TRBV6-3; TRBD2 matches at 11 bases. Unmatched junction bases numbered 11, after V lost 7 bases and J lost 3 bases. The CDR3 has 17 amino acids. CDR1 and CDR2 (germline): MNHEY, SVGEGT.

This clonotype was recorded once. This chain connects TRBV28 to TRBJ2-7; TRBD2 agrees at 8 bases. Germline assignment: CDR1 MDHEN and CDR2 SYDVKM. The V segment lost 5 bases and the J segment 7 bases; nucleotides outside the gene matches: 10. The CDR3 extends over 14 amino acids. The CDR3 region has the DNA TGTGCCAGCAGTCGATATCCGCGGGGGGAGGAGCAGTACGTC. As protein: CASSRYPRGEEQYV.

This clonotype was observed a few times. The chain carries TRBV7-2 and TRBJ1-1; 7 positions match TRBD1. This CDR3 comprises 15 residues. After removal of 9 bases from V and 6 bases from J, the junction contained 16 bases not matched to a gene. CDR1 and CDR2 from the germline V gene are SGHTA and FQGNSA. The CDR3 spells CASSHRTGATPEAFF. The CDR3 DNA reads TGTGCCAGTAGCCACCGGACAGGCGCGACTCCTGAAGCTTTCTTT.

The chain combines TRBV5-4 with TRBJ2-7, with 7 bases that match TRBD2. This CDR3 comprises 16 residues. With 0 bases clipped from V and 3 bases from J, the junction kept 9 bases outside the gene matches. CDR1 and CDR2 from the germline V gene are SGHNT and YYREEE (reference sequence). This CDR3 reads CASSLGNAGADYEQYF. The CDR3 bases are TGTGCCAGCAGCTTGGGTAATGCGGGAGCTGACTACGAGCAGTACTTC.

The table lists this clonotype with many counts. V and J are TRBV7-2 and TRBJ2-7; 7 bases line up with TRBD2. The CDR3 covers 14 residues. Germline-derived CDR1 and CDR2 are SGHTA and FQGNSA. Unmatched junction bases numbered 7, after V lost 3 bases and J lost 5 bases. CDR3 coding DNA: TGTGCCAGCAGCTTTCTAGCGGAGCACCACGAGCAGTACTTC. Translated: CASSFLAEHHEQYF. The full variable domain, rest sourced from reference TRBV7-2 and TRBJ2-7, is GAGVSQSPSNKVTEKGKDVELRCDPISGHTALYWYRQSLGQGLEFLIYFQGNSAPDKSGLPSDRFSAERTGGSVSTLTIQRTQQEDSAVYLCASSFLAEHHEQYFGPGTRLTVT.

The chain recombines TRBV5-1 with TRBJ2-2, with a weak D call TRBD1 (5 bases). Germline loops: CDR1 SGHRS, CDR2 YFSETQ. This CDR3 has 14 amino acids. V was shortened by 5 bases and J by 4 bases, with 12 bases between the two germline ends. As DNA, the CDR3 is TGCGCCAGCAGGCCCCAGGGTGTCACCGGGGAGCTGTTTTTT. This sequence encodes CASRPQGVTGELFF.

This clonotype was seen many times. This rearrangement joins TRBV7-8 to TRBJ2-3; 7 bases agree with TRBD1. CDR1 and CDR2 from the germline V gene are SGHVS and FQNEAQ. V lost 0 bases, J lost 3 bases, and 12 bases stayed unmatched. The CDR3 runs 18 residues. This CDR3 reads CASSLAPSRQGMTDTQYF. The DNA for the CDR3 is TGTGCCAGCAGCTTAGCACCCTCCCGACAGGGTATGACAGATACGCAGTATTTT. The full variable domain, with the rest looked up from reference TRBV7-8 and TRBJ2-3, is GAGVSQSPRYKVAKRGQDVALRCDPISGHVSLFWYQQALGQGPEFLTYFQNEAQLDKSGLPSDRFFAERPEGSVSTLKIQRTQQEDSAVYLCASSLAPSRQGMTDTQYFGPGTRLTVL.

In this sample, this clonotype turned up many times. DNA for the CDR3: TGTGCCAGCAGTTATGAGGGAGGCGTGCAGCAGTTCTTC. It translates to CASSYEGGVQQFF. This chain uses TRBV27 with TRBJ2-1; a possible D gene is TRBD2 (6 bases). CDR1 and CDR2 from the germline V gene are MNHEY and SMNVEV (reference sequence). The CDR3 has 13 residues. The ends were cut back, 4 bases at V and 11 bases at J, with 15 bases in the middle.

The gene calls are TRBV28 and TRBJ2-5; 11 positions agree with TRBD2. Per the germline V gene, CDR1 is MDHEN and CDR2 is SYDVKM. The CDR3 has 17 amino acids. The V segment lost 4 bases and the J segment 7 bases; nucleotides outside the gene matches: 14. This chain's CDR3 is CASSSPQASGRIGTQYF. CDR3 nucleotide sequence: TGTGCCAGCAGTTCCCCACAGGCTAGCGGGAGGATAGGGACCCAGTACTTC. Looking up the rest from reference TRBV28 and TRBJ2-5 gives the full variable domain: DVKVTQSSRYLVKRTGEKVFLECVQDMDHENMFWYRQDPGLGLRLIYFSYDVKMKEKGDIPEGYSVSREKKERFSLILESASTNQTSMYLCASSSPQASGRIGTQYFGPGTRLLVL.

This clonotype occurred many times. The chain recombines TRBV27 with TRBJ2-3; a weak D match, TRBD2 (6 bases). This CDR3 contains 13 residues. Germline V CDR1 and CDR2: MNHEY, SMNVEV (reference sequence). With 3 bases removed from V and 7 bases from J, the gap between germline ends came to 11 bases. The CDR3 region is CASSFREFYTQYF. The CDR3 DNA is TGTGCCAGCAGTTTCCGGGAGTTTTATACGCAGTATTTT.

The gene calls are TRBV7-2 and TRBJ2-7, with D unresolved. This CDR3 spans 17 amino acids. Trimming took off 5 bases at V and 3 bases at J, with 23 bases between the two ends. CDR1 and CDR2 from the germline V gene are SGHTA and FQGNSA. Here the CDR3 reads CASSDRPWAPQSYEQYF. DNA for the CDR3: TGTGCCAGCAGCGATAGGCCATGGGCCCCTCAGAGCTACGAGCAGTACTTC.

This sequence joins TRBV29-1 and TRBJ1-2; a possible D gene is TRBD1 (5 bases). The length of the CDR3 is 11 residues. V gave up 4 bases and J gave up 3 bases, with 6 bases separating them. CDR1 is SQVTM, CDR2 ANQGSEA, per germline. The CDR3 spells CSVVGDYGYTF. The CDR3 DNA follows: TGCAGCGTTGTAGGGGACTATGGCTACACCTTC.

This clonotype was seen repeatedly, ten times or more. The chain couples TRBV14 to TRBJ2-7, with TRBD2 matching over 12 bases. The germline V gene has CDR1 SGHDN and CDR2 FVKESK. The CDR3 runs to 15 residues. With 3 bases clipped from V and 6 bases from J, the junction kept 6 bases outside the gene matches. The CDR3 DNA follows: TGTGCCAGCAGCCATAGGACTAGCGGGAATTTCGAGCAGTACTTC. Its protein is CASSHRTSGNFEQYF.

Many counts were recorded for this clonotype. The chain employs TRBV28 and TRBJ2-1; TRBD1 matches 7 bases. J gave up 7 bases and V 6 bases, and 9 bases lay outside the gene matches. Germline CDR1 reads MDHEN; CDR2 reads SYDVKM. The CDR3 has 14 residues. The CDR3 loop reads CASSLRGRGNEQFF. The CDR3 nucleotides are TGTGCCAGCAGCTTAAGGGGGCGCGGGAATGAGCAGTTCTTC.

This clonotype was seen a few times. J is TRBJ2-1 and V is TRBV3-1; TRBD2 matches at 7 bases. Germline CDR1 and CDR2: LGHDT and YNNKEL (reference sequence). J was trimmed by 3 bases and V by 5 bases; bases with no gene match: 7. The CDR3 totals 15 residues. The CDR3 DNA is TGTGCCAGCAGCTTCCAGGGACTAAACTACAATGAGCAGTTCTTC. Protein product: CASSFQGLNYNEQFF.

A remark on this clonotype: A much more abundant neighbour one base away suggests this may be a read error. In DNA form, the CDR3 reads TGTGCCAGCAGTGAAGATTGGCAGGGAGGAGACATTCAGTGCTTC. Translating it yields CASSEDWQGGDIQCF. This chain joins TRBV6-1 and TRBJ2-4, with D possibly TRBD2 on 6 matching bases. The CDR3 extends over 15 amino acids. Germline-derived CDR1 and CDR2 are MNHNS and SASEGT.

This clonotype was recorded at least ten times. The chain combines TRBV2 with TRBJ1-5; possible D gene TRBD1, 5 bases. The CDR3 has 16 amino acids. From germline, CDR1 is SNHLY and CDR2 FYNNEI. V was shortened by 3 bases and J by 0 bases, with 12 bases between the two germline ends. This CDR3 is CASSEVRADSNQPQHF. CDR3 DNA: TGTGCCAGCAGTGAGGTCAGGGCCGATAGCAATCAGCCCCAGCATTTT.

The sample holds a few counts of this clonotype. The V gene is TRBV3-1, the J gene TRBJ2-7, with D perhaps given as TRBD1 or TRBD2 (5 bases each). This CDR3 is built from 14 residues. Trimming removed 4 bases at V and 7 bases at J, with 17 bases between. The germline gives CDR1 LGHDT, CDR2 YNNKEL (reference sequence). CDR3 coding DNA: TGTGCCAGCAGCCTCTCATCCGGGGCGGGTGAGCAGTACTTC. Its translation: CASSLSSGAGEQYF.

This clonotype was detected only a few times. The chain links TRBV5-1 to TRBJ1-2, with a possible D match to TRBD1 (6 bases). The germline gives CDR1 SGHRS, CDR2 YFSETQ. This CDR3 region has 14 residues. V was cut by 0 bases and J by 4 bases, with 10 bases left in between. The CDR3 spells CASSLVQGSYGYTF. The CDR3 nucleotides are TGCGCCAGCAGCTTGGTACAGGGCTCCTATGGCTACACCTTC.

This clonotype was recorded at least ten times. CDR3 DNA: TGTGCCACCAGTGATCCCCCGGGACTAGCGGTAGATACGCAGTATTTT. Translation: CATSDPPGLAVDTQYF. The V and J genes are TRBV24-1 and TRBJ2-3, with TRBD2 matching 11 bases. The length of the CDR3 is 16 residues. J was trimmed by 5 bases and V by 3 bases; bases with no gene match: 6. Germline V CDR1 and CDR2: KGHDR, SFDVKD.

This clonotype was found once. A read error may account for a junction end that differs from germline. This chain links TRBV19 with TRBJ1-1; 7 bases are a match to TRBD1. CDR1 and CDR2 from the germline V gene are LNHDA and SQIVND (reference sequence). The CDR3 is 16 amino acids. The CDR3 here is CASSMRGGQMNAEAFF. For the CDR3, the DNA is TGTGCCAGTAGTATGCGGGGGGGACAGATGAACGCTGAAGCTTTCTTT.

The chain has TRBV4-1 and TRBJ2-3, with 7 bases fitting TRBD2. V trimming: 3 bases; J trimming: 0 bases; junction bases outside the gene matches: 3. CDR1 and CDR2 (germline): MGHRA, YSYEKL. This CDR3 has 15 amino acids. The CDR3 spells CASSQYSGSTDTQYF. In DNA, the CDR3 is TGCGCCAGCAGCCAGTATAGCGGGAGCACAGATACGCAGTATTTT.

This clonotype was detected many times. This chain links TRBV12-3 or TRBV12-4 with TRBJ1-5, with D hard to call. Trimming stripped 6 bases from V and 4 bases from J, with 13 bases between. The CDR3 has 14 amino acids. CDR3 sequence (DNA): TGTGCCAGCAGCCCCTCCGGGAGAAATCAGCCCCAGCATTTT. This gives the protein CASSPSGRNQPQHF.

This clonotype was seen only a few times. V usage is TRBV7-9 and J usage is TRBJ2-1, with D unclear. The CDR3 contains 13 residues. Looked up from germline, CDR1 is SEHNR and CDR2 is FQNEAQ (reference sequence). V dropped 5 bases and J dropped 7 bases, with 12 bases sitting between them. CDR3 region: CASSPPGWNEQFF. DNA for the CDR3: TGTGCCAGCAGCCCGCCCGGGTGGAATGAGCAGTTCTTC.

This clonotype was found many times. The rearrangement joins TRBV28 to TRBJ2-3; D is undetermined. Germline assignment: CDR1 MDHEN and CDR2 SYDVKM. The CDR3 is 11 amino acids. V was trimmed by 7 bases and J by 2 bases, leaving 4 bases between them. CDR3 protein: CASIYTDTQYF. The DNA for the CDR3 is TGTGCCAGCATTTACACAGATACGCAGTATTTT.

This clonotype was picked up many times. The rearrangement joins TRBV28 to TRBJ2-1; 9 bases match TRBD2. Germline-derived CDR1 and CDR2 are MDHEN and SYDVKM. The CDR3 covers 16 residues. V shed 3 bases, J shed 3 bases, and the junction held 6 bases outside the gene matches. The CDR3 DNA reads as TGTGCCAGCAGTTTCTTTAGCGGGAGCGGCTACAATGAGCAGTTCTTC. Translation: CASSFFSGSGYNEQFF.

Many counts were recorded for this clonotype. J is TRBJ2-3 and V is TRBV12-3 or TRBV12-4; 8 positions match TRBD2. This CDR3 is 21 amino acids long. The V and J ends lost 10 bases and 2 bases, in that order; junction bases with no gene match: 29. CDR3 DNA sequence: TGTGCCACCCAGTCCATCCTTTACCGGGAGGGCCAGAATGGCCCCACAGATACGCAGTATTTT. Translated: CATQSILYREGQNGPTDTQYF.

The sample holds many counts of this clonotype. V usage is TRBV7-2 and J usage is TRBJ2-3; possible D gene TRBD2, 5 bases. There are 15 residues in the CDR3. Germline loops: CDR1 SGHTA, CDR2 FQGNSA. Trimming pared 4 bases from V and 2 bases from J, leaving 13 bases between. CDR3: CASSSRTRLTDTQYF. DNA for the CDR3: TGTGCCAGCAGCTCAAGGACTCGACTCACAGATACGCAGTATTTT.

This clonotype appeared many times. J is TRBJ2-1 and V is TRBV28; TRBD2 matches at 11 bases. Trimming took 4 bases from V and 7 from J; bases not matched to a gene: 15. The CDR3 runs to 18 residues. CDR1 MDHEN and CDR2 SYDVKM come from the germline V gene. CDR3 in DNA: TGTGCCAGCAGTTCCCTCCTAGCGGGAGGAATATCGGAGAATGAGCAGTTCTTC. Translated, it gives CASSSLLAGGISENEQFF.

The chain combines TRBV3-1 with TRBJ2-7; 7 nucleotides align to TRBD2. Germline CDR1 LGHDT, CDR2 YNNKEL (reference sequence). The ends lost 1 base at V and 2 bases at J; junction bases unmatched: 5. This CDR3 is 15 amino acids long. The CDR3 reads CASSQGTRRAYEQYF. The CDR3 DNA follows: TGTGCCAGCAGCCAAGGGACTAGAAGGGCCTACGAGCAGTACTTC.